These T cell receptor beta chains were read from a single sample in a study of PD-1 blockade in classical Hodgkin lymphoma. Method: immunoSEQ multiplex PCR; TCRdb's copy keeps in-frame clones and lacks some. Of approximately 93,000 clones listed, roughly 78% are singletons. Material: peripheral blood mononuclear cells (PBMCs), obtained before the fourth cycle of nivolumab. The receptors derive from a human donor with classical Hodgkin lymphoma. CDR3s include the opening cysteine and the closing phenylalanine or tryptophan. D genes are given only for firm matches. Clone sizes are given selectively: once, few, many, or a class where the clone is expanded.

TRBJ2-7 . TRBV4-1 . CASSQAGAGFYEQYF TGCGCCAGCAGCCAGGCAGGCGCAGGATTCTACGAGCAGTACTTC
TRBJ1-3 few TRBV6-5 . CASSNTGTGNTIYF TGTGCCAGCAGTAATACAGGGACTGGAAACACCATATATTTT
TRBJ2-5 . TRBV5-3 . CARSLGDTQETQYF TGTGCCAGAAGCTTGGGAGACACCCAAGAGACCCAGTACTTC
TRBJ2-7 . TRBV6-8 . CASSYSRVEGHEQYF TGTGCCAGCAGTTACTCGCGGGTAGAGGGACACGAGCAGTACTTC
TRBJ2-3 . TRBV10-3 . CAISLTGDSTDTQYF TGTGCCATCAGTCTGACGGGAGATAGCACAGATACGCAGTATTTT
TRBJ1-1 . TRBV7-8 . CASSSRAGGYTEAFF TGTGCCAGCAGCTCTAGGGCCGGGGGATACACTGAAGCTTTCTTT
TRBJ2-7 . TRBV27 . CASSLWAGVYEQYF TGTGCCAGCAGTTTATGGGCAGGGGTCTACGAGCAGTACTTC
TRBJ2-5 once TRBV7-3 TRBD1 CASSYGQGAQETQYF TGTGCCAGCAGTTATGGACAGGGGGCGCAGGAGACCCAGTACTTC
TRBJ2-7 . TRBV15 TRBD2 CATSIRLAGGYEQYF TGTGCCACCAGCATAAGACTAGCGGGGGGTTACGAGCAGTACTTC
TRBJ1-4 once TRBV5-4 . CASSLEGVGEKLFF TGTGCCAGCAGCTTAGAGGGGGTCGGGGAAAAACTGTTTTTT
TRBJ2-7 once TRBV19 TRBD1 CASSNRDRGEYEQYF TGTGCCAGTAGTAACCGGGACAGGGGAGAATACGAGCAGTACTTC
TRBJ2-2 . TRBV9 TRBD1 CASSRSGTGGFTGELFF TGTGCCAGCAGCCGCAGTGGGACAGGGGGCTTCACCGGGGAGCTGTTTTTT
TRBJ2-7 . TRBV28 TRBD2 CASSPGLGARQYF TGTGCCAGCAGCCCGGGACTAGGTGCCCGGCAGTACTTC